The 21 T cell receptor beta chains in this list originate from one sample, sequenced in a study of Ad26.COV2.S vaccination and SARS-CoV-2 variants. This sample's treatment: around 19 received Ad26.COV2.S at low or high dose, single or two shots; five or six received placebo; per-sample allocation not given. Material that was analyzed had been drawn on day 63 after the first vaccine or placebo injection. TCRdb keeps only in-frame clones here, not all; method: immunoSEQ multiplex PCR. The table records about 320,000 clones, roughly 84% of them present only once. The material was peripheral blood, obtained in a trial of Ad26.COV2.S vaccine versus placebo. The receptors shown here come from a person aged 18-60 years who received the Ad26.COV2.S COVID-19 vaccine or a placebo.

V usage is TRBV7-8 and J usage is TRBJ1-2; maybe TRBD1 (5 bases). Trimming stripped 0 bases from V and 5 bases from J, with 16 bases between. Per the germline V gene, CDR1 is SGHVS and CDR2 is FQNEAQ. The CDR3 consists of 16 residues. CDR3 nucleotide sequence: TGTGCCAGCAGCTTAGCGGCGGGGGGGGTGAGGTATGGCTACACCTTC. It codes for CASSLAAGGVRYGYTF.

V is TRBV6-5 and J is TRBJ1-6, with 9 bases that match TRBD1. CDR3 length: 13 amino acids. V gave up 6 bases and J gave up 14 bases; unmatched junction bases: 8. Per the germline V gene, CDR1 is MNHEY and CDR2 is SVGAGI. This CDR3 is CASRPGQGPSLHF. The CDR3 DNA sequence: TGTGCCAGCAGGCCGGGACAGGGACCATCCCTCCACTTT.

The chain joins TRBV18 to TRBJ2-3, with a tentative D call TRBD2 (6 bases). The CDR3 sequence is 14 residues long. CDR1 is KGHSH and CDR2 is LQKENI in the germline V gene. Trimming took 6 bases from V and 6 from J, leaving 16 bases between them. As DNA, the CDR3 is TGTGCCAGCTCGCCCGGAGGGGCGATGGATACGCAGTATTTT. Amino acid sequence: CASSPGGAMDTQYF.

The chain has TRBV27 and TRBJ1-4; 8 positions agree with TRBD1. J lost 3 bases, V lost 2 bases, and 14 bases had no gene match. The V gene's germline CDR1 is MNHEY and CDR2 SMNVEV (reference sequence). The CDR3 consists of 19 residues. The CDR3 nucleotides read TGTGCCAGCAGTTTACACGGACAGGGTAGTCTCGGGGCTAATGAAAAACTGTTTTTT. As protein: CASSLHGQGSLGANEKLFF.

V and J are TRBV2 and TRBJ2-1; 7 bases line up with TRBD1. The germline CDR1 and CDR2 sequences are SNHLY and FYNNEI. V lost 7 bases to trimming and J lost 7 bases; unmatched junction nucleotides: 13. The length of the CDR3 is 15 residues. CDR3 DNA: TGTGCCAGCAACAAAGAAGAACAGGGGTGGAATGAGCAGTTCTTC. This encodes CASNKEEQGWNEQFF. The whole variable domain, remainder taken from reference TRBV2 and TRBJ2-1, is EPEVTQTPSHQVTQMGQEVILRCVPISNHLYFYWYRQILGQKVEFLVSFYNNEISEKSEIFDDQFSVERPDGSNFTLKIRSTKLEDSAMYFCASNKEEQGWNEQFFGPGTRLTVL.

This clone was detected once. Because the CDR3's place on the DNA is in doubt, the DNA is left out and the CDR3 is given as listed by TCRdb. The chain carries TRBV12-3 or TRBV12-4 and TRBJ2-3; the D call in the table, TRBD1, was not verified against the DNA. The CDR3 is 13 residues long, ends included. The CDR3 reads CASILGRTDTQYF.

There are a few counts of this clone. V is TRBV6-2 or TRBV6-3 and J is TRBJ1-6, with TRBD1 matching 9 bases. Germline values: CDR1 MNHEY, CDR2 SVGEGT. J was trimmed by 9 bases and V by 6 bases; bases with no gene match: 15. CDR3 length: 17 amino acids. Here the CDR3 reads CASSRGATQGAFSPLHF. DNA for the CDR3: TGTGCCAGCAGCCGGGGGGCCACACAGGGGGCGTTTTCACCCCTCCACTTT.

The chain couples TRBV9 to TRBJ2-1, with 8 bases fitting TRBD2. Losses at the gene ends were 0 bases for V and 5 bases for J; bases not matched to a gene: 7. The CDR3 length is 16 residues. The germline CDR1 and CDR2 sequences are SGDLS and YYNGEE. CDR3 in amino acids: CASSVAPSGRNNEQFF. The CDR3 region has the DNA TGTGCCAGCAGCGTAGCTCCTAGCGGGCGAAACAATGAGCAGTTCTTC.

The V gene is TRBV27, the J gene TRBJ1-2; D is unresolved. From germline, CDR1 is MNHEY and CDR2 SMNVEV (reference sequence). Trimming removed 1 base at V and 2 bases at J, with 11 bases between. The CDR3 covers 15 residues. Here the CDR3 reads CASSLFHSSNYGYTF. In DNA, the CDR3 is TGTGCCAGCAGTTTATTTCACAGCTCCAACTATGGCTACACCTTC.

This chain joins TRBV5-1 and TRBJ1-1; no definite D call. The CDR3 is 14 amino acids. Per germline, CDR1 SGHRS and CDR2 YFSETQ. Trimming removed 4 bases at V and 4 bases at J, with 14 bases between. The CDR3: CASSPETTGTEAFF. The CDR3 DNA follows: TGCGCCAGCAGCCCAGAAACAACGGGCACTGAAGCTTTCTTT.

As DNA, the CDR3 is TGTGCCAGCAGCCAATTTGGGACAGGGCTCTACGAGCAGTACTTC. It encodes CASSQFGTGLYEQYF. The gene calls are TRBV7-2 and TRBJ2-7, with TRBD1 matching 9 bases. Germline lookup yields CDR1 SGHTA and CDR2 FQGNSA. V dropped 5 bases and J dropped 3; count of bases not matched to a gene: 8. The CDR3 runs 15 residues.

This clone was seen a handful of times. CDR3 region: CASSNTGTVSYEQYF. CDR3 in DNA: TGTGCCAGCAGCAACACCGGGACAGTCTCCTACGAGCAGTACTTC. The chain has TRBV6-2 or TRBV6-3 and TRBJ2-7, with 7 bases matching TRBD1. Trimming took 6 bases from V and 0 from J; bases not matched to a gene: 8. The CDR3 is 15 residues long. Germline CDR1 is MNHEY and CDR2 is SVGEGT.

The rearrangement uses TRBV5-4 and TRBJ1-3; a possible D gene is TRBD1 (5 bases). CDR3 length: 15 amino acids. CDR1 is SGHNT, CDR2 YYREEE, per germline (reference sequence). The V end was cut by 0 bases, the J end by 2 bases, with 9 bases between. In DNA form, the CDR3 reads TGTGCCAGCAGCTTGGGACAGCAGACTGGAAACACCATATATTTT. It yields the protein CASSLGQQTGNTIYF.

This sequence joins TRBV7-2 and TRBJ1-4, with 8 bases lining up with TRBD1. The CDR3 contains 14 residues. Germline CDR1 is SGHTA and CDR2 is FQGNSA. J gave up 8 bases and V 5 bases, and 7 bases lay outside the gene matches. CDR3 protein: CASSAGGGGEKLFF. As DNA, the CDR3 is TGTGCCAGCAGCGCAGGGGGCGGAGGAGAAAAACTGTTTTTT.

The V gene is TRBV5-1, the J gene TRBJ2-3, with TRBD2 matching 12 bases. V lost 0 bases and J lost 4; bases outside the gene matches: 12. The V gene's germline CDR1 is SGHRS and CDR2 YFSETQ. The CDR3 is 19 residues long. In nucleotides, the CDR3 is TGCGCCAGCAGCTTGGCCGGCCTAGCGGGGGGGCTCATCCCAGATACGCAGTATTTT. Translated, it gives CASSLAGLAGGLIPDTQYF.

This chain connects TRBV7-2 to TRBJ2-1; possibly TRBD1 or TRBD2 for D (5 bases each). There are 18 residues in the CDR3. Deletions cut 4 bases from V and 3 bases from J, with 22 bases between. CDR1 is SGHTA, CDR2 FQGNSA, per germline. The CDR3 DNA reads as TGTGCCAGCAGCTCCCCCGAGGGGATTTGGCGAGTCTACAATGAGCAGTTCTTC. Encoded protein: CASSSPEGIWRVYNEQFF.

V gene TRBV18 combines with J gene TRBJ2-7; 9 positions match TRBD1. Germline CDR1 and CDR2: KGHSH and LQKENI. This CDR3 region has 14 residues. The trim removed 3 bases at V and 6 bases at J, leaving 6 bases unmatched. The CDR3 coding sequence is TGTGCCAGCTCACCGCTACAGGGGGCGAGCGAGCAGTACTTC. It codes for CASSPLQGASEQYF.

This clone was picked up one time. The J gene is TRBJ1-2, the V gene TRBV6-5; D call uncertain. The CDR3 is made up of 15 amino acids. CDR1 and CDR2 (germline): MNHEY, SVGAGI. Trimming cost V 7 bases and J 5 bases, with 20 bases left between them. The CDR3 sequence: CASIRAYSDPYGYTF. DNA for the CDR3: TGTGCCAGCATCCGAGCATATTCGGACCCTTATGGCTACACCTTC.

This clone was counted only a few times. This sequence joins TRBV14 and TRBJ2-1; no clear D gene. V lost 1 base and J 0 bases, leaving 7 bases between the germline ends. The germline V gene encodes CDR1 SGHDN and CDR2 FVKESK. This CDR3 has 15 residues. The CDR3 region has the DNA TGTGCCAGCAGCCAAGGAGTGAGCTCCTACAATGAGCAGTTCTTC. Translation gives CASSQGVSSYNEQFF.

The genes are TRBV7-6 and TRBJ1-3; 7 bases map to TRBD1. The CDR3 length is 15 residues. The germline V gene encodes CDR1 SGHVS and CDR2 FNYEAQ. The V gene end was trimmed by 3 bases and the J gene end by 2 bases; junction bases not matched to a gene: 4. CDR3 in DNA: TGTGCCAGCAGCTTCTCGGGACAGACTGGAAACACCATATATTTT. Translating gives CASSFSGQTGNTIYF.

This clone came up a few times. The J gene is TRBJ2-2, the V gene TRBV7-9; 12 bases align to TRBD1. Germline CDR1 SEHNR, CDR2 FQNEAQ (reference sequence). The CDR3 extends over 14 amino acids. V was pared by 7 bases and J by 6 bases, with 3 bases of the junction left unmatched. In DNA, the CDR3 is TGTGCCAGCAAAGGGACAGGGGGCGCCGGGGAGCTGTTTTTT. It translates to CASKGTGGAGELFF.